A single sample is the source of the 3 T cell receptor beta chains below, sequenced in a study of blood T cell repertoires in COVID-19. Libraries were prepared by immunoSEQ multiplex PCR; TCRdb keeps only in-frame clonotypes and omits some of them. The sample yields 40,000 or so clones, over 75% seen once. The sequenced sample consisted of peripheral blood. The receptors shown here come from a human donor in a cohort sampled during active COVID-19.

This chain uses TRBV9 with TRBJ1-2; tentatively, D is TRBD1 (6 bases). V was cut by 1 base and J by 1 base, with 17 bases left in between. CDR3 length: 17 amino acids. The germline V gene has CDR1 SGDLS and CDR2 YYNGEE. In DNA, the CDR3 is TGTGCCAGCAGCGTAAAGGACAGAAACCCCTTTAACTATGGCTACACCTTC. Protein product: CASSVKDRNPFNYGYTF.

V usage is TRBV28 and J usage is TRBJ2-1; a weak D match, TRBD2 (7 bases). This CDR3 contains 16 residues. Germline CDR1 MDHEN, CDR2 SYDVKM. The V end lost 6 bases, the J end lost 4 bases, and 19 bases lay between the germline ends. CDR3 residues: CASRGSGGAKYNEQFF. The CDR3 DNA reads TGTGCCAGCAGGGGGTCGGGGGGCGCGAAGTACAATGAGCAGTTCTTC.

This clone was recorded only once. The chain uses TRBV5-8 and TRBJ1-1; TRBD1 is a possible D gene (6 bases). Trimming cost V 4 bases and J 4 bases, with 11 bases left between them. The CDR3 is made up of 13 amino acids. Germline V lookup: CDR1 SGHTS, CDR2 YDEGEE. The CDR3 here is CASSLGGLTEAFF. In DNA form, the CDR3 reads TGTGCCAGCAGCCTGGGGGGGCTCACTGAAGCTTTCTTT.